These 9 T cell receptor beta chains came from one sample sequenced in a study of OX40 agonist ivuxolimab in advanced cancers. The assay was immunoSEQ multiplex PCR, and TCRdb's table has in-frame clones only and misses some. The data show about 53,000 clones, around 82% seen once. The sample in question was CD4+ or CD8+ T cells sorted from blood, obtained in a trial of the OX40 agonist ivuxolimab. The receptors here all came from an adult with an advanced solid tumor such as melanoma, head and neck, liver or kidney cancer.

V and J are TRBV7-2 and TRBJ1-2, with 7 bases fitting TRBD1. With V trimmed by 1 base and J by 0 bases, 8 bases remained unmatched. CDR3 length: 17 amino acids. Germline V CDR1 and CDR2: SGHTA, FQGNSA. Written as DNA, the CDR3 is TGTGCCAGCAGCTTAGATCTACAGGGGAGAGCTAACTATGGCTACACCTTC. This translates into CASSLDLQGRANYGYTF.

The rearrangement uses TRBV4-2 and TRBJ1-2; the D gene is possibly TRBD1 (6 bases). This CDR3 is 15 amino acids long. CDR1 is LGHNA, CDR2 YNFKEQ, per germline. Deletions cut 3 bases from V and 3 bases from J, with 14 bases between. Here the CDR3 DNA reads TGTGCCAGCAGCCAGCAGACAGGTCTGGACTATGGCTACACCTTC. Protein: CASSQQTGLDYGYTF.

This rearrangement joins TRBV15 to TRBJ2-5; 11 nucleotides agree with TRBD2. Germline V gives CDR1 LNHNV, CDR2 YYDKDF (reference sequence). Losses at the gene ends were 6 bases for V and 3 bases for J; bases not matched to a gene: 3. The CDR3 has 14 residues. CDR3 bases: TGTGCCACCAGTCCGGGACTAGCGGAAGAGACCCAGTACTTC. It is translated as CATSPGLAEETQYF.

The chain combines TRBV7-3 with TRBJ1-2; TRBD1 is a possible D gene (5 bases). The germline CDR1 and CDR2 sequences are SGHTA and FQGTGA. The ends were cut back, 2 bases at V and 2 bases at J, with 9 bases in the middle. This CDR3 contains 14 residues. The CDR3 DNA follows: TGTGCCAGCAGCTTAGATGCAGGGAACTATGGCTACACCTTC. Its translation: CASSLDAGNYGYTF.

CDR3 loop: CAGGVSNQPQHF. CDR3 bases: TGTGCCGGGGGGGTTAGCAATCAGCCCCAGCATTTT. The chain employs TRBV19 and TRBJ1-5; tentative D call: TRBD1 (5 bases). Trimming pared 11 bases from V and 0 bases from J, leaving 8 bases between. CDR3 length equals 12 residues. Germline V lookup: CDR1 LNHDA, CDR2 SQIVND (reference sequence).

The chain links TRBV7-2 to TRBJ2-7; possible D gene TRBD2, 5 bases. The length of the CDR3 is 16 residues. Per the germline V gene, CDR1 is SGHTA and CDR2 is FQGNSA. The germline V and J ends were trimmed by 2 bases and 3 bases, with 17 bases remaining between them. The CDR3 is CASSLSGTSSGYEQYF. In DNA, the CDR3 is TGTGCCAGCAGCTTAAGTGGAACTAGTAGTGGCTACGAGCAGTACTTC.

The chain joins TRBV11-3 to TRBJ1-1; maybe TRBD1 (5 bases). The V gene lost 5 bases and the J gene lost 3 bases, with 10 bases spanning the gap. CDR1 is SGHNT, CDR2 YENEEA, per germline. The CDR3 loop spans 13 amino acids. Written as DNA, the CDR3 is TGTGCCAGCAGCGTCCTCAGGGACACTGAAGCTTTCTTT. It encodes CASSVLRDTEAFF.

The chain joins TRBV9 to TRBJ1-2; the D is unclear. V was clipped by 0 bases and J by 4 bases, with 10 bases between them. The germline gives CDR1 SGDLS, CDR2 YYNGEE. CDR3 length: 14 amino acids. The CDR3 spells CASSVAAQSYGYTF. CDR3 in DNA: TGTGCCAGCAGCGTAGCCGCTCAAAGCTATGGCTACACCTTC.

The chain links TRBV18 to TRBJ2-2, with 12 bases that match TRBD1. CDR3 length: 17 residues. CDR1 and CDR2 (germline): KGHSH, LQKENI. V was clipped by 2 bases and J by 5 bases; unmatched bases: 6. CDR3: CASSPTGTGGGTGELFF. In nucleotides, the CDR3 is TGTGCCAGCTCACCAACCGGGACAGGGGGCGGAACCGGGGAGCTGTTTTTT.